The 25 T cell receptor beta chains below come from one sample, sequenced in a study of cytomegalovirus exposure and HLA in healthy donors. TCRdb keeps only in-frame clones here, not all; method: immunoSEQ multiplex PCR. Of about 170,000 clones in the sample, approximately 86% were seen once. The sequencing sample was made of PBMCs. These receptors were collected from a woman in her late teens or twenties in good health and CMV-seronegative.

This clone was seen once. V is TRBV6-1 and J is TRBJ2-3; D is unclear. Germline loops: CDR1 MNHNS, CDR2 SASEGT. V was trimmed by 1 base and J by 2 bases, leaving 10 bases between them. The CDR3 is 15 amino acids. In DNA, the CDR3 is TGTGCCAGCAGTGAAGATCGGCGGTCCACAGATACGCAGTATTTT. This codes for CASSEDRRSTDTQYF.

The rearrangement links TRBV7-2 to TRBJ2-7; D is unclear. Deletions cut 7 bases from V and 5 bases from J, with 15 bases between. The germline CDR1 and CDR2 sequences are SGHTA and FQGNSA. CDR3 length: 13 amino acids. DNA of the CDR3: TGTGCCAGCAACATCGGAGCCTCGGACGAGCAGTACTTC. Its protein product is CASNIGASDEQYF.

V and J are TRBV30 and TRBJ1-2, with D perhaps TRBD1 (5 bases). The CDR3 covers 12 residues. The V gene lost 3 bases and the J gene lost 3 bases, with 8 bases spanning the gap. Per germline, CDR1 GTSNPN and CDR2 SVGIG (reference sequence). Here the CDR3 DNA reads TGTGCCTGGAGCCAGGGTCACTATGGCTACACCTTC. It encodes CAWSQGHYGYTF.

The chain combines TRBV2 with TRBJ2-3; weak D call: TRBD2 (5 bases). The CDR3 sequence is 13 residues long. The germline V gene has CDR1 SNHLY and CDR2 FYNNEI. The ends were cut back, 3 bases at V and 4 bases at J, with 8 bases in the middle. CDR3 sequence: CASSDGDPDTQYF. In DNA, the CDR3 is TGTGCCAGCAGTGACGGGGATCCAGATACGCAGTATTTT. The variable domain in full, completed from reference TRBV2 and TRBJ2-3, reads EPEVTQTPSHQVTQMGQEVILRCVPISNHLYFYWYRQILGQKVEFLVSFYNNEISEKSEIFDDQFSVERPDGSNFTLKIRSTKLEDSAMYFCASSDGDPDTQYFGPGTRLTVL.

V is TRBV2 and J is TRBJ2-7; 8 bases map to TRBD2. J gave up 2 bases and V 6 bases, and 3 bases lay outside the gene matches. This CDR3 has 13 residues. Per germline, CDR1 SNHLY and CDR2 FYNNEI. The DNA for the CDR3 is TGTGCCAGCAGAGGCGGGAGGACCTACGAGCAGTACTTC. Protein sequence: CASRGGRTYEQYF. Supplemented by reference TRBV2 and TRBJ2-7, the full variable domain reads EPEVTQTPSHQVTQMGQEVILRCVPISNHLYFYWYRQILGQKVEFLVSFYNNEISEKSEIFDDQFSVERPDGSNFTLKIRSTKLEDSAMYFCASRGGRTYEQYFGPGTRLTVT.

The CDR3 DNA reads TGTGCCAGTAACAACAGGGAGCTCTCTGGAAACACCATATATTTT. This sequence encodes CASNNRELSGNTIYF. The chain has TRBV19 and TRBJ1-3, with a weak D call TRBD1 (6 bases). Between the trimmed V and J ends, which lost 7 bases and 0 bases, there was a span of 13 bases. This CDR3 has 15 amino acids. Germline V gene sequence: CDR1 LNHDA, CDR2 SQIVND (reference sequence).

This rearrangement joins TRBV2 to TRBJ2-3, with 12 bases that match TRBD2. The CDR3 consists of 14 residues. With V trimmed by 10 bases and J by 6 bases, 8 bases remained unmatched. The germline gives CDR1 SNHLY, CDR2 FYNNEI. CDR3 loop: CAILAGGPQDTQYF. The DNA of the CDR3 is TGTGCCATACTAGCGGGGGGACCCCAGGATACGCAGTATTTT.

This chain uses TRBV4-3 with TRBJ1-2; D gene ambiguous. V was clipped by 0 bases and J by 2 bases, with 10 bases between them. In germline, CDR1 is LGHNA, CDR2 YSLEER. This CDR3 comprises 15 residues. CDR3 bases: TGCGCCAGCAGCCAAGATTCCGGGGAGAACTATGGCTACACCTTC. Amino acids: CASSQDSGENYGYTF.

The chain joins TRBV5-6 to TRBJ2-7, with D possibly TRBD1 on 6 matching bases. The CDR3 runs to 12 residues. The V and J ends lost 2 bases and 6 bases respectively, with 9 bases between them. Germline CDR1 reads SGHDT; CDR2 reads YYEEEE. The CDR3 sequence: CASSLTGTEQYF. The CDR3, as DNA: TGTGCCAGCAGCTTAACAGGGACCGAGCAGTACTTC.

The genes are TRBV7-9 and TRBJ1-2; 8 positions match TRBD1. Germline loops: CDR1 SEHNR, CDR2 FQNEAQ (reference sequence). The CDR3 spans 13 residues. J gave up 7 bases and V 1 base, and 2 bases lay outside the gene matches. As DNA, the CDR3 is TGTGCCAGCAGCTTAGAGGGGACAGGTGGCTACACCTTC. Its translation: CASSLEGTGGYTF.

The chain joins TRBV21-1 to TRBJ1-5. TRBV21-1 is labeled a pseudogene. The CDR3 has 17 residues. CDR3 amino acids: CASSKFITAGTDQPQHF. CDR3 nucleotide sequence: TGTGCCAGCAGCAAATTTATTACGGCGGGGACGGATCAGCCCCAGCATTTT.

V usage is TRBV19 and J usage is TRBJ1-4; unclear D gene. With 3 bases removed from V and 5 bases from J, the gap between germline ends came to 4 bases. The germline CDR1 and CDR2 sequences are LNHDA and SQIVND (reference sequence). The CDR3 runs 12 residues. The CDR3 spells CASSIRNEKLFF. The CDR3 DNA is TGTGCCAGTAGTATTCGGAATGAAAAACTGTTTTTT.

This clone was recorded once. The V and J genes are TRBV10-1 and TRBJ1-3; D remains unclear. The CDR3 loop spans 14 amino acids. Deletions cut 4 bases from V and 0 bases from J, with 7 bases between. CDR1 and CDR2 from the germline V gene are WNHNN and SYGVQD (reference sequence). The CDR3 nucleotides read TGCGCCAGCAGTGGGTCCGGCTCTGGAAACACCATATATTTT. It yields the protein CASSGSGSGNTIYF.

The rearrangement joins TRBV7-9 to TRBJ1-3; 10 bases fit TRBD1. With 5 bases clipped from V and 2 bases from J, the junction kept 6 bases outside the gene matches. CDR1 SEHNR and CDR2 FQNEAQ come from the germline V gene (reference sequence). This CDR3 region has 16 residues. CDR3 sequence: CASSQGQGKTGNTIYF. CDR3 nucleotides: TGTGCCAGCAGCCAGGGACAGGGGAAAACTGGAAACACCATATATTTT. Supplemented by reference TRBV7-9 and TRBJ1-3, the full variable domain reads DTGVSQNPRHKITKRGQNVTFRCDPISEHNRLYWYRQTLGQGPEFLTYFQNEAQLEKSRLLSDRFSAERPKGSFSTLEIQRTEQGDSAMYLCASSQGQGKTGNTIYFGEGSWLTVV.

This rearrangement joins TRBV19 to TRBJ1-4; D is unresolved. This CDR3 has 13 residues. Germline CDR1 LNHDA, CDR2 SQIVND (reference sequence). V was cut by 8 bases and J by 7 bases, with 14 bases left in between. CDR3: CASPPWRGEKLFF. DNA for the CDR3: TGTGCCAGTCCACCTTGGCGGGGTGAAAAACTGTTTTTT.

This clone appeared once. Written as DNA, the CDR3 is TGTGCCAGCAGCTCTGTACGGACAGGGCCGTCTAACGGGAGGCCGGAGTACTTC. It codes for CASSSVRTGPSNGRPEYF. The chain has TRBV11-2 and TRBJ2-7; maybe TRBD1 (8 bases). Germline assignment: CDR1 SGHAT and CDR2 FQNNGV. This CDR3 contains 18 residues. Trimming cost V 4 bases and J 11 bases, with 33 bases left between them.

For the CDR3, the DNA is TGTGCCAGTAAGGAGCGGGAGGTAACCTACAATGAGCAGTTCTTC. It translates to CASKEREVTYNEQFF. V and J are TRBV19 and TRBJ2-1; TRBD2 matches 9 bases. Germline V gene lookup returns CDR1 LNHDA and CDR2 SQIVND (reference sequence). V lost 7 bases and J lost 2; bases outside the gene matches: 6. The CDR3 extends over 15 amino acids.

The rearrangement joins TRBV5-6 to TRBJ2-3, with D tentatively TRBD2 (6 bases). The CDR3 loop spans 16 amino acids. From germline, CDR1 is SGHDT and CDR2 YYEEEE. Trimming shortened V by 3 bases and J by 6 bases, and 20 bases separated the two germline ends. CDR3 nucleotide sequence: TGTGCCAGCAGCTCGATCGGACTAAGGGCCGCGGATACGCAGTATTTT. Translated: CASSSIGLRAADTQYF.

The chain employs TRBV10-1 and TRBJ2-3; TRBD1 agrees at 10 bases. CDR3 length: 15 amino acids. From germline, CDR1 is WNHNN and CDR2 SYGVQD (reference sequence). After removal of 2 bases from V and 1 base from J, the junction contained 0 bases not matched to a gene. This CDR3 reads CASSEGQGGTDTQYF. DNA for the CDR3: TGCGCCAGCAGTGAGGGACAGGGGGGCACAGATACGCAGTATTTT.

Only a few counts were recorded for this clone. This chain links TRBV4-3 with TRBJ1-3, with D perhaps TRBD1 (5 bases). From germline, CDR1 is LGHNA and CDR2 YSLEER. With 0 bases removed from V and 7 bases from J, the gap between germline ends came to 13 bases. This CDR3 is built from 15 residues. This CDR3 is CASSQEGQGSNTIYF. CDR3 DNA: TGCGCCAGCAGCCAAGAAGGTCAGGGTTCCAACACCATATATTTT.

This clone turned up a few times. This rearrangement joins TRBV6-5 to TRBJ1-2; 7 bases line up with TRBD1. The CDR3 totals 13 residues. V shed 3 bases, J shed 7 bases, and the junction held 5 bases outside the gene matches. CDR1 and CDR2 (germline): MNHEY, SVGAGI. The CDR3 loop is CASSYKQGIGYTF. CDR3 bases: TGTGCCAGCAGTTATAAACAGGGGATTGGCTACACCTTC.

The rearrangement joins TRBV9 to TRBJ1-3, with 8 bases that match TRBD1. The junction had 2 bases not matched to a gene; V was cut back by 3 bases and J by 0 bases. Germline V gene sequence: CDR1 SGDLS, CDR2 YYNGEE. The CDR3 is 15 residues long. This chain's CDR3 is CASSARGLSGNTIYF. In DNA, the CDR3 is TGTGCCAGCAGCGCCAGGGGGCTCTCTGGAAACACCATATATTTT.

This clone was observed once. The chain is built from TRBV5-1 and TRBJ2-3; D is uncertain. Trimming removed 0 bases from V and 2 bases from J, with 13 bases in between. The germline CDR1 and CDR2 sequences are SGHRS and YFSETQ. The CDR3 is made up of 16 amino acids. The CDR3 bases are TGCGCCAGCAGCTTGGGTTTCGACTCATACACAGATACGCAGTATTTT. Its translation: CASSLGFDSYTDTQYF.

The J gene is TRBJ2-3, the V gene TRBV19; 10 bases are a match to TRBD2. This CDR3 contains 19 residues. In germline, CDR1 is LNHDA, CDR2 SQIVND (reference sequence). V shed 5 bases and J 0 bases; nucleotides not matched to a gene: 14. Here the CDR3 reads CASSVSSGGPRTSTDTQYF. The CDR3 region has the DNA TGTGCCAGTAGTGTATCTAGCGGGGGCCCACGAACTAGCACAGATACGCAGTATTTT.

CDR3 nucleotide sequence: TGTGCCAGCAGCTACTACAGGGGCCAGGGGGATACGCAGTATTTT. This sequence encodes CASSYYRGQGDTQYF. The chain has TRBV11-2 and TRBJ2-3; 7 bases map to TRBD1. The CDR3 extends over 15 amino acids. V was pared by 4 bases and J by 6 bases, with 10 bases of the junction left unmatched. The germline V gene encodes CDR1 SGHAT and CDR2 FQNNGV.